Sequencing of this TCR beta chain was carried out in a study of blood T cell repertoires in COVID-19. Study summary: COVID-19 samples, acute and convalescent, were from the United States, Italy and Spain. Nucleic acid was either cDNA or gDNA, and it came from T cells, B-cell-depleted T cells, or PBMCs.

A few counts support this clone. The V gene's germline CDR1 is MRHNA and CDR2 SNTAGT. This CDR3 is 16 amino acids long. Trimming shortened V by 0 bases and J by 3 bases, and 11 bases separated the two germline ends. Authors' analysis steps: Quantification of nucleated cells was approximated via reference gene primer amplification. Some clones are missing from TCRdb's copy, which holds only in-frame ones; the method was immunoSEQ multiplex PCR. V, J and clone size are those of that table, while D and trimming were read from the DNA. Of about 210,000 clones listed, approximately 84% are singletons. The chain links TRBV6-4 to TRBJ2-2; D might be TRBD2 (6 bases). The clonotype comes from a woman aged 45 to 65 with active or convalescent COVID-19. The sample was peripheral blood. This CDR3 is CASSDSRGRHTGELFF. The CDR3 DNA is TGTGCCAGCAGTGACTCGCGAGGGAGGCACACCGGGGAGCTGTTTTTT.